A selection of T cell receptor beta chains follows, all from one sample in a study of T cells after yellow fever vaccination. TCRdb re-called the 5' RACE reads with MiXCR, one entry per CDR3 protein. The repertoire holds over 110,000 distinct CDR3 sequences, with around 7.7% as singletons. Sequences were derived from CD4+ T cells sorted from PBMCs, sampled 5 days after the yellow fever booster vaccination. These receptors all stem from a man aged 25 to 40 who received the YFV17D yellow fever vaccine. Both conserved end residues are trimmed from each CDR3. Each record gives: J gene, V gene, CDR3 length, D gene, CDR3 protein. D genes are given only for firm matches.

TRBJ1-4 | TRBV5-5 | 13 | NA | ASSLEIGGMEKLF
TRBJ2-6 | TRBV5-6 | 16 | TRBD2 | ASSLIAGTTWRANVLT
TRBJ1-4 | TRBV5-1 | 12 | NA | ASSLGNGNEKLF
TRBJ1-5 | TRBV10-2 | 12 | NA | ASSESGVGQPQH
TRBJ2-2 | TRBV9 | 12 | NA | ASSDPGITGELF
TRBJ1-2 | TRBV3-1 | 16 | TRBD1 | ASSHTRTGGRLNYGYT
TRBJ1-2 | TRBV29-1 | 11 | TRBD1 | SVLGQTNYGYT
TRBJ2-7 | TRBV18 | 9 | NA | ASSSPNEVL
TRBJ2-5 | TRBV28 | 11 | NA | ASMAEYQETQY
TRBJ2-3 | TRBV12-3/TRBV12-4 | 11 | NA | ASSTGGTDTQY
TRBJ2-1 | TRBV5-1 | 17 | TRBD2 | ASSRELAGGLSSYNEQF
TRBJ1-5 | TRBV2 | 14 | NA | ASSDGQSFRNQPQH
TRBJ2-7 | TRBV10-3 | 13 | TRBD1 | AISSPGTGLSEQY
TRBJ2-7 | TRBV20-1 | 9 | NA | SAQITYEQY
TRBJ2-5 | TRBV11-2 | 18 | TRBD2 | ASSSNRDAVAGGPRETQY
TRBJ2-3 | TRBV28 | 13 | TRBD1 | ASRTDRVVADTQY
TRBJ2-2 | TRBV5-1 | 12 | NA | ASSLNTATGELF
TRBJ1-3 | TRBV7-9 | 13 | NA | ASNSFDRTGNTIY
TRBJ2-6 | TRBV5-1 | 15 | TRBD2 | ASKASGATSGANVLT
TRBJ2-1 | TRBV6-2/TRBV6-3 | 13 | TRBD2 | ASSSLGLATNEQF
TRBJ2-7 | TRBV3-1 | 14 | TRBD2 | ASSPGLAGAGYEQY
TRBJ2-1 | TRBV6-1 | 13 | TRBD2 | ASRTGLAGGNEQF
TRBJ2-3 | TRBV6-5 | 14 | TRBD2 | ASSLTSGTRTDTQY
TRBJ2-7 | TRBV25-1 | 14 | TRBD1 | ASSGTTGGKIHEQY
TRBJ2-6 | TRBV12-3/TRBV12-4 | 16 | TRBD1 | ASSLTGQGSTGANVLT
TRBJ2-5 | TRBV7-9 | 10 | NA | ASSNAGETQY
TRBJ2-4 | TRBV19 | 13 | NA | ASSIGSGRINIQY
TRBJ2-7 | TRBV3-1 | 13 | NA | ASSQDRVRGGEQY
TRBJ2-2 | TRBV2 | 14 | TRBD1 | ASSSQGVMNTGELF
TRBJ2-5 | TRBV30 | 10 | NA | AWSLTQETQY
TRBJ2-1 | TRBV9 | 16 | NA | ASSPEDVFADLYNEQF
TRBJ2-7 | TRBV6-2/TRBV6-3 | 14 | TRBD2 | ASSLLLGSGKLEQY
TRBJ2-3 | TRBV29-1 | 15 | NA | SVEAPGHIPGTDTQY
TRBJ2-7 | TRBV20-1 | 13 | NA | SAKAGTTSSYEQY
TRBJ2-7 | TRBV20-1 | 15 | TRBD1 | SARAPPAGTGLNEQY
TRBJ2-7 | TRBV5-1 | 12 | NA | ASSLQELRAEQY
TRBJ2-5 | TRBV10-3 | 10 | NA | ASRDIQETQY
TRBJ1-2 | TRBV6-2/TRBV6-3 | 10 | NA | ASSYSRYGYT
TRBJ2-1 | TRBV12-3/TRBV12-4 | 12 | NA | ASSPMTPRDEQF
TRBJ2-7 | TRBV9 | 13 | NA | ASSVGGTGSYEQY
TRBJ2-7 | TRBV12-3/TRBV12-4 | 12 | NA | ASSFFSGDSEQY
TRBJ2-7 | TRBV20-1 | 11 | NA | SARAADRYEQY
TRBJ2-5 | TRBV14 | 13 | TRBD2 | ASSQLAGGKETQY
TRBJ2-7 | TRBV3-1 | 10 | TRBD2 | ASSLPGGEQY
TRBJ2-7 | TRBV12-3/TRBV12-4 | 12 | NA | ASSPGVGRYEQY